This TCR beta chain appears in the sequencing data of a study of cytomegalovirus exposure and HLA in healthy donors. This clone has more than one count but fewer than ten. Other DNA sequences from this sample encode an identical CDR3 as well. Primers: 60 Vbeta forward and 13 Jbeta reverse. The assay was immunoSEQ multiplex PCR, and TCRdb's table has in-frame clones only and misses some. The sample lists some 110,000 clones, more than 60% occurring once. Germline CDR1 and CDR2: SEHNR and FQNEAQ (reference sequence). The CDR3 has 14 amino acids. The V segment lost 5 bases and the J segment 4 bases; nucleotides outside the gene matches: 7.

The chain joins TRBV7-9 to TRBJ2-7; 8 bases map to TRBD1. The clonotype originates from a woman aged 45-59 years in good health and CMV-seropositive. The specimen was PBMCs. CDR3 nucleotide sequence: TGTGCCAGCAGCCACCGGGACAGGAATTACGAGCAGTACTTC. Translated, it gives CASSHRDRNYEQYF.